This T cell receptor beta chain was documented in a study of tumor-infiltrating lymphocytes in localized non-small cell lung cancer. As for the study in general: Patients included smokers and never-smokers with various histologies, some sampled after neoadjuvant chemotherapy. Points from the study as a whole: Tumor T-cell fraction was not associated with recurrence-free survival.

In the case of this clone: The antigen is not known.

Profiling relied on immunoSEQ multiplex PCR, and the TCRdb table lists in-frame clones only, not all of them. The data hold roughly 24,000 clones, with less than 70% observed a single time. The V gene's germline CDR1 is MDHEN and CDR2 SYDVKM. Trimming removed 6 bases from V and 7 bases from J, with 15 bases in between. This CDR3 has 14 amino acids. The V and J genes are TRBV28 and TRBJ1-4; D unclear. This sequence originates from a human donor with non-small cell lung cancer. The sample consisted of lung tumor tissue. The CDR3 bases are TGTGCCAGCAGCACCCCAATGGGGAGTGAAAAACTGTTTTTT. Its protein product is CASSTPMGSEKLFF.